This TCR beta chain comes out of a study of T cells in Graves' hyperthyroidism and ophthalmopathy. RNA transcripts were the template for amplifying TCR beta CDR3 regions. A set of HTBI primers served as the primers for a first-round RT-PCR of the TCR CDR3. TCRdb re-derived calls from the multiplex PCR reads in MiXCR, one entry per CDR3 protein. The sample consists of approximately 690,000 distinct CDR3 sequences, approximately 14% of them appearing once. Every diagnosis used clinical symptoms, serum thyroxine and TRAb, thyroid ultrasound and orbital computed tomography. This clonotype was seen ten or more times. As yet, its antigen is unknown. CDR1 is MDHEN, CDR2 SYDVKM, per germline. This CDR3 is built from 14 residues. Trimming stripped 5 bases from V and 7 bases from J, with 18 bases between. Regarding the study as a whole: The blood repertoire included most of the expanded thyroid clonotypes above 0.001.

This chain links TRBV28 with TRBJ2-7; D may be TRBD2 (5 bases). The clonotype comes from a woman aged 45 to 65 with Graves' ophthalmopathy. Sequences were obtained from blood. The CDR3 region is CASSAIARGGEQYF. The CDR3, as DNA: TGTGCCAGCAGTGCAATAGCCCGCGGAGGTGAGCAGTACTTC.